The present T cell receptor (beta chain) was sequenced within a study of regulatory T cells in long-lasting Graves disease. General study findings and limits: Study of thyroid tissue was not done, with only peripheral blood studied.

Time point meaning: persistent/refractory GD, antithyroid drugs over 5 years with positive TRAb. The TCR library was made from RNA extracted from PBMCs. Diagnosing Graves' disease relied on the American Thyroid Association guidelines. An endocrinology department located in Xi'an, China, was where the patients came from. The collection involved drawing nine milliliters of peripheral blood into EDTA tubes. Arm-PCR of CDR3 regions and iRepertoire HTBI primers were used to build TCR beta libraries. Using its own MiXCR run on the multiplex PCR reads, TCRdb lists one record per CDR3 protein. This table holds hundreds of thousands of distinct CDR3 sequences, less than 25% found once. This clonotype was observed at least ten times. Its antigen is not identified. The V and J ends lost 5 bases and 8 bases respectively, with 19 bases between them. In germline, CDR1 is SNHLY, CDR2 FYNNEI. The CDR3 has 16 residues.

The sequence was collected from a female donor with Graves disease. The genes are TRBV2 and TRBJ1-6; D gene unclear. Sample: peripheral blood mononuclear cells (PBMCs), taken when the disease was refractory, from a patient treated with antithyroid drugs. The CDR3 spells CASSREREIRHSPLHF. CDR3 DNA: TGTGCCAGCAGTAGGGAAAGAGAAATCCGGCATTCACCCCTCCACTTT. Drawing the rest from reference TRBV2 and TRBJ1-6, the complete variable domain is EPEVTQTPSHQVTQMGQEVILRCVPISNHLYFYWYRQILGQKVEFLVSFYNNEISEKSEIFDDQFSVERPDGSNFTLKIRSTKLEDSAMYFCASSREREIRHSPLHFGNGTRLTVT.